A selection of T cell receptor beta chains follows, all from one sample in a study of T-cell memory formation after mild COVID-19. TCRdb independently ran MiXCR on the 5' RACE reads; one entry per CDR3 protein. Of roughly 600,000 distinct CDR3 sequences in the sample, roughly 18% were seen once. The sequencing input was PBMCs or a T cell subset sorted from them (not recorded which). These receptors all stem from an adult woman who had mild COVID-19 (a few samples of this study predate the infection). Cell type and time point are not known. CDR3s include the opening cysteine and the closing phenylalanine or tryptophan. Fields, in order: clone size, J gene, D gene, V gene, CDR3 protein, CDR3 DNA. The D gene is left open where the match is weak. Expanded clones get a size class; other rows say once, few or many, or leave the size out.

-,TRBJ2-7,TRBD2,TRBV5-6,CASSFGAGVGLEEQYF,TGTGCCAGCAGCTTTGGAGCGGGAGTCGGTCTGGAGGAGCAGTACTTC
-,TRBJ2-1,-,TRBV4-2,CASSQEGRTFYNEQFF,TGTGCCAGCAGCCAAGAAGGTAGAACTTTCTACAATGAGCAGTTCTTC
few,TRBJ2-6,-,TRBV11-2,CASSLDYSGANVLTF,TGTGCCAGCAGCTTAGATTACTCTGGGGCCAACGTCCTGACTTTC
many,TRBJ1-1,-,TRBV7-2,CASSHDRLNTEAFF,TGTGCCAGCAGCCATGACAGGCTGAACACTGAAGCTTTCTTT
many,TRBJ2-2,TRBD1,TRBV5-4,CASRGRQGNTGELFF,TGTGCCAGCAGGGGGAGACAGGGAAACACCGGGGAGCTGTTTTTT
-,TRBJ1-2,TRBD1,TRBV20-1,CSARVGTGDGYTF,TGCAGTGCTAGAGTAGGGACAGGGGATGGCTACACCTTC
many,TRBJ2-7,TRBD2,TRBV7-9,CASSRGTNRYEQYF,TGTGCCAGCAGCCGCGGGACTAATCGGTACGAGCAGTACTTC
few,TRBJ2-7,-,TRBV19,CASSRLSGPIPSEQYF,TGTGCCAGTAGTCGCCTAAGCGGCCCTATCCCCTCCGAGCAGTACTTC
-,TRBJ2-5,TRBD2,TRBV4-3,CASSQRTSGSWGQETQYF,TGCGCCAGCAGCCAACGGACTAGCGGGAGCTGGGGCCAAGAGACCCAGTACTTC
-,TRBJ2-1,TRBD2,TRBV6-5,CASWAGGPYNEQFF,TGTGCCAGCTGGGCGGGGGGCCCATACAATGAGCAGTTCTTC
-,TRBJ2-3,TRBD2,TRBV7-2,CASSLEALAGDTQYF,TGTGCCAGCAGCCTAGAGGCACTAGCGGGAGATACGCAGTATTTT
few,TRBJ2-5,-,TRBV29-1,CSVSEGQGIWETQYF,TGCAGCGTTTCCGAGGGGCAGGGGATCTGGGAGACCCAGTACTTC
few,TRBJ1-2,-,TRBV9,CASSAYSMKAYGYTF,TGTGCCAGCAGCGCGTACTCCATGAAGGCCTATGGCTACACCTTC
few,TRBJ1-5,-,TRBV12-3/TRBV12-4,CASSLVPFPQHF,TGTGCCAGCAGTTTAGTCCCCTTCCCCCAGCATTTT
many,TRBJ2-2,-,TRBV19,CASYGQSGTGELFF,TGTGCCAGTTACGGACAGAGCGGCACCGGGGAGCTGTTTTTT
-,TRBJ2-3,-,TRBV4-3,CASSQELAGWADTQYF,TGCGCCAGCAGCCAAGAACTGGCAGGGTGGGCAGATACGCAGTATTTT
-,TRBJ2-5,TRBD1,TRBV19,CASNPTGRETQYF,TGTGCCAGTAACCCGACAGGGAGAGAGACCCAGTACTTC
many,TRBJ2-5,-,TRBV5-1,CASSPGTGQETQYF,TGCGCCAGCAGCCCCGGGACGGGTCAAGAGACCCAGTACTTC
few,TRBJ1-1,-,TRBV27,CASSLFSGANTEAFF,TGTGCCAGCAGTTTATTTAGTGGGGCGAACACTGAAGCTTTCTTT
few,TRBJ1-3,-,TRBV20-1,CSARGPIGGSGNTIYF,TGCAGTGCTAGAGGTCCGATAGGGGGAAGTGGAAACACCATATATTTT
-,TRBJ1-2,-,TRBV12-3/TRBV12-4,CASRPGPLYGYTF,TGTGCCAGCAGACCCGGGCCTCTCTATGGCTACACCTTC
-,TRBJ2-3,TRBD2,TRBV28,CASSSGGGSTDTQYF,TGTGCCAGCAGTAGCGGGGGGGGAAGCACAGATACGCAGTATTTT
few,TRBJ2-3,TRBD2,TRBV7-3,CASSLEASGGDTQYF,TGTGCCAGCAGCTTAGAGGCTAGCGGGGGAGATACGCAGTATTTT
-,TRBJ1-4,-,TRBV11-1,CASSLSHRSADEKLFF,TGTGCCAGCAGCTTATCCCACAGGTCCGCTGATGAAAAACTGTTTTTT
-,TRBJ2-1,TRBD2,TRBV20-1,CSATPGTSKIDEQFF,TGCAGTGCCACACCCGGGACTAGTAAAATCGATGAGCAGTTCTTC
few,TRBJ2-7,-,TRBV3-1,CASSPGATYEQYF,TGTGCCAGCAGCCCTGGCGCAACCTACGAGCAGTACTTC
many,TRBJ2-1,-,TRBV6-5,CASSEDFAGSSYNEQFF,TGTGCCAGCAGTGAAGACTTCGCGGGGAGCTCCTACAATGAGCAGTTCTTC
few,TRBJ1-1,-,TRBV9,CASSATGYTEAFF,TGTGCCAGCAGCGCTACAGGGTACACTGAAGCTTTCTTT
few,TRBJ1-3,-,TRBV7-8,CASSLMAQKLSGNTIYF,TGTGCCAGCAGCTTAATGGCGCAGAAACTCTCTGGAAACACCATATATTTT
-,TRBJ2-2,-,TRBV7-2,CASREQPNTGELFF,TGTGCCAGCAGGGAGCAGCCCAACACCGGGGAGCTGTTTTTT
-,TRBJ2-3,-,TRBV19,CASSIGLETDTQYF,TGTGCCAGTAGTATTGGCCTCGAGACAGATACGCAGTATTTT
-,TRBJ2-6,-,TRBV3-1,CASSRSGGGGSGANVLTF,TGTGCCAGCAGCCGATCGGGAGGGGGCGGTTCTGGGGCCAACGTCCTGACTTTC
-,TRBJ2-3,-,TRBV29-1,CSVQGRGGDTQYF,TGCAGCGTTCAGGGGCGGGGAGGGGATACGCAGTATTTT
few,TRBJ2-2,-,TRBV27,CASSPSLAGELFF,TGTGCCAGCAGTCCGAGCCTGGCCGGGGAGCTGTTTTTT
few,TRBJ1-1,-,TRBV29-1,CSVETQLSSEAFF,TGCAGCGTTGAAACACAGCTTAGCTCTGAAGCTTTCTTT
-,TRBJ2-7,-,TRBV7-6,CASSVTSNEQYF,TGTGCCAGCAGCGTTACTAGTAACGAGCAGTACTTC
few,TRBJ1-1,-,TRBV9,CASSVGDRNEAFF,TGTGCCAGCAGCGTCGGCGATCGCAATGAAGCTTTCTTT
few,TRBJ1-3,-,TRBV10-3,CATYAGNTIYF,TGTGCCACCTACGCTGGAAACACCATATATTTT
few,TRBJ2-2,TRBD1,TRBV24-1,CATSDRRPGQKNTGELFF,TGTGCCACCAGTGACCGCAGGCCGGGACAGAAGAACACCGGGGAGCTGTTTTTT
-,TRBJ1-1,TRBD1,TRBV5-5,CASSPPTGGGTEAFF,TGTGCCAGCAGCCCACCGACAGGGGGGGGCACTGAAGCTTTCTTT
many,TRBJ2-3,-,TRBV7-9,CASSPPTDTQYF,TGCGCCAGCAGCCCACCGACAGATACGCAGTATTTT
few,TRBJ1-1,TRBD1,TRBV29-1,CSVADRGRGNTEAFF,TGCAGCGTTGCTGACAGGGGAAGAGGGAACACTGAAGCTTTCTTT
few,TRBJ2-7,TRBD1,TRBV24-1,CATSALSATGEYEQYF,TGTGCCACCAGTGCCCTTTCGGCGACAGGGGAGTACGAGCAGTACTTC
few,TRBJ2-2,-,TRBV3-1,CASSRVSGGIKNTGELFF,TGTGCCAGCAGCCGCGTTTCGGGGGGCATTAAGAACACCGGGGAGCTGTTTTTT
-,TRBJ2-5,-,TRBV5-6,CASSPWDTQETQYF,TGTGCCAGCAGCCCATGGGATACACAAGAGACCCAGTACTTC
few,TRBJ2-7,TRBD2,TRBV7-3,CASSSSGLNGQYF,TGTGCCAGCAGCTCTAGCGGCCTTAATGGGCAGTACTTC
-,TRBJ2-6,-,TRBV15,CATSPLASGANVLTF,TGTGCCACCAGTCCCCTTGCTTCTGGGGCCAACGTCCTGACTTTC
few,TRBJ2-7,TRBD1,TRBV29-1,CSVHHLTGDEQYF,TGCAGCGTCCACCACCTTACAGGGGACGAGCAGTACTTC
few,TRBJ2-7,TRBD1,TRBV11-2,CASSLTGVRGIGEQYF,TGTGCCAGCAGCTTAACAGGGGTCAGGGGGATCGGGGAGCAGTACTTC
-,TRBJ2-3,TRBD1,TRBV5-1,CASRPGQGFSTDTQYF,TGCGCCAGCCGGCCGGGACAGGGGTTTAGCACAGATACGCAGTATTTT
-,TRBJ2-7,-,TRBV5-6,CASSLGTINEQYF,TGTGCCAGCAGCTTGGGGACAATTAACGAGCAGTACTTC
many,TRBJ2-5,TRBD1,TRBV7-2,CASSLAGQQETQYF,TGTGCCAGCAGCTTAGCGGGACAGCAAGAGACCCAGTACTTC
-,TRBJ2-3,-,TRBV7-6,CASSLAVIAGTDTQYF,TGTGCCAGCAGCTTAGCGGTGATAGCGGGCACAGATACGCAGTATTTT
few,TRBJ2-5,-,TRBV5-1,CASSRTGGLPLGETQYF,TGCGCCAGCAGCCGTACTGGGGGGCTGCCTTTGGGGGAGACCCAGTACTTC
-,TRBJ2-1,-,TRBV7-3,CASSLTTRLKQFF,TGTGCCAGCAGCTTAACGACTAGGTTAAAGCAGTTCTTC
-,TRBJ2-5,-,TRBV7-2,CASSLGRGRGETQYF,TGTGCCAGCAGCTTAGGTAGAGGGCGTGGTGAGACCCAGTACTTC